The rows below give T cell receptor beta chains drawn from one sample of a study of T-cell reconstitution after alpha-beta-depleted transplantation in children. TCRdb re-analysed the PCR reads in MiXCR, keeping a single row per CDR3 protein. Counted here are 220,000 or so distinct CDR3 sequences, around 7.8% occurring once; the ten biggest clones make up about 6.4%. Sequences were derived from PBMCs, mostly from graft donor cells, sampled 180 days after TCRalphabeta/CD19-depleted stem cell transplant. The receptors shown here come from a male patient younger than 18 who had a stem cell transplant for acute lymphoblastic leukemia, so the T cells may come from the graft donor. The CDR3 runs from the conserved cysteine through the conserved F or W. D genes are given only for firm matches. The size field is filled for only some rows; it gives once, few, many or a size class.

>many|TRBV7-2|TRBJ2-5|TRBD2
CASSPGLAGGETQYF
TGTGCCAGCAGCCCGGGACTAGCGGGGGGAGAGACCCAGTACTTC
>many|TRBV20-1|TRBJ2-1|TRBD2
CSATPTSGRTLPYNEQFF
TGCAGTGCAACCCCTACTAGCGGGAGGACCCTCCCATACAATGAGCAGTTCTTC
>many|TRBV15|TRBJ2-1|TRBD1
CATSSDREGNEQFF
TGTGCCACCAGCAGCGACAGGGAAGGCAATGAGCAGTTCTTC
>many|TRBV7-3|TRBJ2-1|TRBD2
CASSLGPGAGDMYNEQFF
TGTGCCAGCAGCTTAGGTCCCGGTGCGGGGGATATGTACAATGAGCAGTTCTTC
>many|TRBV10-3|TRBJ1-1|NA
CAISERGVNTEAFF
TGTGCCATCAGTGAGCGGGGGGTGAACACTGAAGCTTTCTTT
>many|TRBV5-5|TRBJ2-3|TRBD1
CASSLGRGLVTDTQYF
TGTGCCAGCAGCTTAGGCAGGGGGCTGGTCACAGATACGCAGTATTTT
>many|TRBV7-9|TRBJ1-3|NA
CASSLVSSGNTIYF
TGTGCCAGCAGCTTGGTCAGCTCTGGAAACACCATATATTTT
>few|TRBV2|TRBJ2-3|TRBD1
CASPTGEVDTQYF
TGTGCCAGCCCGACAGGGGAAGTAGATACGCAGTATTTT
>NA|TRBV2|TRBJ1-1|TRBD1
CASSVGQGASGAFF
TGTGCCAGCAGTGTGGGACAGGGGGCGTCGGGAGCTTTCTTT
>many|TRBV6-5|TRBJ1-1|NA
CASSWGPGTLNTEAFF
TGTGCCAGCAGTTGGGGACCCGGGACGCTGAACACTGAAGCTTTCTTT
>few|TRBV6-1|TRBJ2-5|NA
CASSRSTGLETQYF
TGTGCCAGCAGTCGGTCCACAGGTTTGGAGACCCAGTACTTC
>many|TRBV9|TRBJ1-1|TRBD1
CASSPNRQGF
TGTGCCAGCAGCCCCAACCGACAGGGCTTT
>many|TRBV10-3|TRBJ1-4|TRBD1
CATRTGQGNEKLFF
TGTGCCACCCGTACGGGACAGGGGAATGAAAAACTGTTTTTT
>NA|TRBV14|TRBJ1-3|TRBD1
CASSPKQGNTIYF
TGTGCCAGCAGCCCCAAACAGGGGAACACCATATATTTT
>few|TRBV9|TRBJ1-6|NA
CASSVSSGPDNSPLHF
TGTGCCAGCAGCGTCTCCTCGGGACCCGATAATTCACCCCTCCACTTT
>many|TRBV5-1|TRBJ2-5|TRBD2
CASSRGLAGFQETQYF
TGCGCCAGCAGCAGAGGACTAGCGGGGTTCCAAGAGACCCAGTACTTC
>NA|TRBV6-1|TRBJ2-5|NA
CACTGRGWGETQYF
TGTGCCTGCACGGGCAGGGGATGGGGAGAGACCCAGTACTTC
>many|TRBV12-3/TRBV12-4|TRBJ2-2|TRBD2
CASSRLAGGFANTGELFF
TGTGCCAGCAGCCGACTAGCGGGGGGATTCGCGAACACCGGGGAGCTGTTTTTT
>many|TRBV20-1|TRBJ2-5|TRBD1
CSATRRSRTGRPETQYF
TGCAGTGCTACTAGGAGGTCCAGGACAGGGAGACCAGAGACCCAGTACTTC
>many|TRBV20-1|TRBJ1-5|TRBD1
CSAKTGNGNQPQHF
TGCAGTGCTAAGACAGGGAATGGCAATCAGCCCCAGCATTTT
>many|TRBV7-2|TRBJ2-5|NA
CASSSDQTQYF
TGTGCCAGCAGCTCGGATCAGACCCAGTACTTC
>many|TRBV11-2|TRBJ2-1|NA
CASSLWGAGSYNEQFF
TGTGCCAGCAGCTTATGGGGTGCGGGGTCTTACAATGAGCAGTTCTTC
>NA|TRBV3-1|TRBJ2-1|TRBD2
CATCQAKLAGGARNEQFF
TGTGCCACCTGCCAAGCTAAACTAGCGGGAGGCGCCAGGAATGAGCAGTTCTTC
>many|TRBV29-1|TRBJ2-3|TRBD2
CSAGTSVGTDTQYF
TGCAGCGCTGGGACTAGCGTCGGCACAGATACGCAGTATTTT
>many|TRBV29-1|TRBJ2-1|NA
CSPESLMSVGEQFF
TGCAGCCCCGAATCGTTGATGTCGGTTGGTGAGCAGTTCTTC
>few|TRBV5-5|TRBJ2-4|NA
CASSWGGTKNIQYF
TGTGCCAGCAGCTGGGGGGGCACCAAAAACATTCAGTACTTC
>many|TRBV9|TRBJ2-7|NA
CASSLKVGGPYEQYF
TGTGCCAGCAGCCTCAAGGTGGGGGGGCCATACGAGCAGTACTTC
>many|TRBV7-9|TRBJ2-7|TRBD1
CASSFHRQGSSYEQYF
TGTGCCAGCAGCTTCCACAGACAGGGAAGCTCCTACGAGCAGTACTTC
>many|TRBV28|TRBJ2-7|NA
CASSFRPGDGTYEQYF
TGTGCCAGCAGTTTCCGCCCCGGGGACGGTACCTACGAGCAGTACTTC
>NA|TRBV20-1|TRBJ1-3|NA
CSAGLSSGNTIYF
TGCAGTGCTGGACTGTCCTCTGGAAACACCATATATTTT
>many|TRBV5-1|TRBJ2-7|TRBD1
CASSWPGQGPLSYEQYF
TGCGCCAGCAGCTGGCCCGGACAGGGCCCCCTATCCTACGAGCAGTACTTC
>many|TRBV5-1|TRBJ2-5|NA
CASSLRPRSQETQYF
TGCGCCAGCAGCTTGCGCCCCCGGAGCCAAGAGACCCAGTACTTC
>many|TRBV12-3/TRBV12-4|TRBJ1-2|TRBD1
CASSLAPGQGFEGYTF
TGTGCCAGCAGTTTAGCGCCGGGACAGGGCTTCGAGGGCTACACCTTC
>many|TRBV20-1|TRBJ2-3|TRBD2
CSAHRAGRGDTQYF
TGCAGTGCGCACAGAGCGGGGCGGGGAGATACGCAGTATTTT
>many|TRBV20-1|TRBJ1-2|NA
CSASAPGQHGYTF
TGCAGTGCTAGCGCCCCTGGGCAGCATGGCTACACCTTC
>many|TRBV7-3|TRBJ1-3|NA
CASSSSQGSGNTIYF
TGTGCCAGCAGCTCATCCCAGGGCTCTGGAAACACCATATATTTT
>few|TRBV7-2|TRBJ1-1|NA
CASSLRGVRGEAFF
TGTGCCAGCAGCTTAAGGGGGGTGAGGGGTGAAGCTTTCTTT
>many|TRBV18|TRBJ2-1|TRBD2
CASSDLGLAPWPYNEQFF
TGTGCCAGCTCAGACCTTGGACTAGCGCCATGGCCGTACAATGAGCAGTTCTTC
>many|TRBV7-9|TRBJ1-1|NA
CASSPPGRPTEAFF
TGTGCCAGCAGCCCCCCGGGCCGACCAACTGAAGCTTTCTTT
>many|TRBV6-5|TRBJ2-1|TRBD1
CASSLGQGALNEQFF
TGTGCCAGCAGCCTCGGACAGGGGGCCCTCAATGAGCAGTTCTTC
>many|TRBV20-1|TRBJ2-7|TRBD1
CSARDWTGSTYEQYF
TGCAGTGCTAGAGATTGGACAGGGTCCACCTACGAGCAGTACTTC
>many|TRBV28|TRBJ1-1|NA
CASSSQRGTEAFF
TGTGCCAGCAGCTCGCAGCGAGGAACTGAAGCTTTCTTT
>many|TRBV7-9|TRBJ2-1|NA
CASSRPYRVSLNEQFF
TGTGCCAGCAGCCGCCCTTACAGGGTATCCCTCAATGAGCAGTTCTTC
>NA|TRBV12-5|TRBJ2-1|NA
CASGPPGVSYNEQFF
TGTGCTAGTGGTCCCCCGGGGGTGTCCTACAATGAGCAGTTCTTC